What follows are 7 T cell receptor beta chains derived from one specimen sequenced in a study of regulatory T cells in long-lasting Graves disease. For TCR beta, libraries came from iRepertoire HTBI primers and Arm-PCR of CDR3 regions. TCRdb passed the multiplex PCR reads through MiXCR, listing each CDR3 protein once. The table lists 350,000 to 500,000 distinct CDR3 sequences, 16% of them singletons. Time point here: newly diagnosed GD, antithyroid drugs for less than 3 months. From PBMCs, RNA was extracted and then used to make the TCR library. The same sample was also studied in work on T cells in Graves' hyperthyroidism and ophthalmopathy.

Sequenced material: peripheral blood mononuclear cells (PBMCs), taken at new diagnosis, from a patient treated with antithyroid drugs. Source of these receptors: a woman between 18 and 29 years old with Graves disease.

In its sample, this clonotype was seen many times. V is TRBV10-3 and J is TRBJ1-1; D gene unclear. Germline V gene lookup returns CDR1 ENHRY and CDR2 SYGVKD. The CDR3 consists of 13 residues. The ends were cut back, 3 bases at V and 4 bases at J, with 9 bases in the middle. CDR3 coding DNA: TGTGCCATCAGTGATGAGGGCGGCACTGAAGCTTTCTTT. It yields the protein CAISDEGGTEAFF.

This clonotype was counted a few times. As DNA, the CDR3 is TGTGCCAGCAGCCGCCTAGGACTAGCGGATTCCTACAATGAGCAGTTCTTC. Its translation is CASSRLGLADSYNEQFF. The chain has TRBV14 and TRBJ2-1, with 10 bases identical to TRBD2. Germline V lookup: CDR1 SGHDN, CDR2 FVKESK. The CDR3 totals 17 residues. Losses at the gene ends were 4 bases for V and 1 base for J; bases not matched to a gene: 7.

This clonotype occurred once. This sequence joins TRBV2 and TRBJ1-2; 8 bases fit TRBD1. After removal of 2 bases from V and 7 bases from J, the junction contained 3 bases not matched to a gene. The CDR3 is 13 residues long. Looked up from germline, CDR1 is SNHLY and CDR2 is FYNNEI. The CDR3 DNA reads as TGTGCCAGCAGTGAATTAGGGACAGGTGGCTACACCTTC. Translating gives CASSELGTGGYTF. Variable domain in full (rest from reference TRBV2 and TRBJ1-2): EPEVTQTPSHQVTQMGQEVILRCVPISNHLYFYWYRQILGQKVEFLVSFYNNEISEKSEIFDDQFSVERPDGSNFTLKIRSTKLEDSAMYFCASSELGTGGYTFGSGTRLTVV.

This clonotype was seen repeatedly, ten times or more. The chain uses TRBV20-1 and TRBJ2-5, with TRBD1 matching over 9 bases. The germline V gene has CDR1 DFQATT and CDR2 SNEGSKA (reference sequence). The CDR3 extends over 16 amino acids. V lost 0 bases and J lost 5; bases outside the gene matches: 10. CDR3: CSARDLWTGDAETQYF. CDR3 coding DNA: TGCAGTGCTAGAGATCTCTGGACAGGGGACGCGGAGACCCAGTACTTC.

This clonotype was recorded many times. V is TRBV7-2 and J is TRBJ2-5; D uncertain. V was trimmed by 6 bases and J by 2 bases, leaving 10 bases between them. This CDR3 has 13 residues. Looked up from germline, CDR1 is SGHTA and CDR2 is FQGNSA. The DNA for the CDR3 is TGTGCCAGCAGTTGGAAGGTTCAAGAGACCCAGTACTTC. Translated: CASSWKVQETQYF.

This clonotype was detected many times. V is TRBV7-9 and J is TRBJ1-1; TRBD1 might be the D (5 bases). CDR1 is SEHNR and CDR2 is FQNEAQ in the germline V gene (reference sequence). The CDR3 runs to 15 residues. V was cut by 4 bases and J by 4 bases, with 16 bases left in between. CDR3 DNA sequence: TGTGCCAGCAGCTCACGAGAGCTTGGGGCCACTGAAGCTTTCTTT. Protein product: CASSSRELGATEAFF.

In this sample, this clonotype turned up many times. Mismatch with germline at one junction end may stem from a read error. V and J are TRBV28 and TRBJ1-1; D ambiguous. The germline V gene has CDR1 MDHEN and CDR2 SYDVKM. This CDR3 region has 10 residues. The CDR3 sequence: CASSLSSQIF. The CDR3 nucleotides are TGTGCCAGCAGTTTAAGCTCTCAGATCTTT.